The rows below give T cell receptor beta chains drawn from one sample of a study of blood T cell repertoires in COVID-19. Method: immunoSEQ multiplex PCR; TCRdb's copy keeps in-frame clones and lacks some. Counted here are around 160,000 clones, approximately 80% occurring once; the ten biggest clones make up approximately 9.9%. Sequencing input: PBMCs or T cells enriched from blood (not recorded which). These receptors all come from a man over 45 who had recovered from COVID-19. Each CDR3 is given with its conserved first and last residue. D genes are given only for firm matches. Clone size is stated in some rows and not others, as once, few, many or a class when expanded.

CDR3nt: TGCAGTGTGGGGGGTCCCGGGGAGCTGTTTTTT
CDR3aa: CSVGGPGELFF
v_gene: TRBV20-1
abundance: .
j_gene: TRBJ2-2
d_gene: .

CDR3nt: TGCGCCAGCAGCCCCCGGGGGAGGGCTGTCACCGGGGAGCTGTTTTTT
CDR3aa: CASSPRGRAVTGELFF
v_gene: TRBV5-1
abundance: .
j_gene: TRBJ2-2
d_gene: TRBD2

CDR3nt: TGTGCCAGCAGCTCCGCGGACAGGGCCCTCACCTACGAGCAGTACTTC
CDR3aa: CASSSADRALTYEQYF
v_gene: TRBV7-2
abundance: once
j_gene: TRBJ2-7
d_gene: TRBD1

CDR3nt: TGTGCCAGCAGTGATTCGGGACTAGCGGGGGTTGTCCAAGAGACCCAGTACTTC
CDR3aa: CASSDSGLAGVVQETQYF
v_gene: TRBV28
abundance: .
j_gene: TRBJ2-5
d_gene: TRBD2

CDR3nt: TGTGCCAGCAACTCCGGTAGGGGGCTGAACACTGAAGCTTTCTTT
CDR3aa: CASNSGRGLNTEAFF
v_gene: TRBV6-5
abundance: few
j_gene: TRBJ1-1
d_gene: TRBD1

CDR3nt: TGCGCCAGCAGTCTCACACTGGAATGGGGGACAGGGACCTCTCGCTACGAGCAGTACTTC
CDR3aa: CASSLTLEWGTGTSRYEQYF
v_gene: TRBV23-1
abundance: .
j_gene: TRBJ2-7
d_gene: TRBD1

CDR3nt: TGTGCCAGCAGTTACTTCACTAGCATTGGCGAGCAGTACTTC
CDR3aa: CASSYFTSIGEQYF
v_gene: TRBV6-2/TRBV6-3
abundance: .
j_gene: TRBJ2-7
d_gene: .

CDR3nt: TGCGCCAGCAGCCTACTAGCGGGAGAGTCAGATACGCAGTATTTT
CDR3aa: CASSLLAGESDTQYF
v_gene: TRBV4-1
abundance: .
j_gene: TRBJ2-3
d_gene: TRBD2

CDR3nt: TGTGCCAGCAGCCAGACAGCGAACACCGGGGAGCTGTTTTTT
CDR3aa: CASSQTANTGELFF
v_gene: TRBV4-2
abundance: .
j_gene: TRBJ2-2
d_gene: .

CDR3nt: TGTGCCAGCAGTGAAGTGATGGGACAGGGGGTCGAGCAGTACTTC
CDR3aa: CASSEVMGQGVEQYF
v_gene: TRBV6-1
abundance: .
j_gene: TRBJ2-7
d_gene: TRBD1

CDR3nt: TGTGCCAGCAGCAAAGAAAAAACAGGGCGGCATTCACCCCTCCACTTT
CDR3aa: CASSKEKTGRHSPLHF
v_gene: TRBV21-1
abundance: .
j_gene: TRBJ1-6
d_gene: .

CDR3nt: TGTGCCAGCAGCGAATGGGACAGGATCTACGAGCAGTACTTC
CDR3aa: CASSEWDRIYEQYF
v_gene: TRBV11-2
abundance: few
j_gene: TRBJ2-7
d_gene: TRBD1

CDR3nt: TGTGCCAGTGGCGGTTGGACAGTAGGAACAGATACGCAGTATTTT
CDR3aa: CASGGWTVGTDTQYF
v_gene: TRBV19
abundance: few
j_gene: TRBJ2-3
d_gene: .

CDR3nt: TGTGCCAGCTCCGCGCCCGGACAGACGAGCTCCTACGAGCAGTACTTC
CDR3aa: CASSAPGQTSSYEQYF
v_gene: TRBV18
abundance: .
j_gene: TRBJ2-7
d_gene: .

CDR3nt: TGTGCCAGCGTCCCAGGGGTTGAGACACCCCTCCACTTT
CDR3aa: CASVPGVETPLHF
v_gene: TRBV6-5
abundance: few
j_gene: TRBJ1-6
d_gene: .

CDR3nt: TGTGCCACCAGCGCGACAGGCCCTAACTATGGCTACACCTTC
CDR3aa: CATSATGPNYGYTF
v_gene: TRBV24-1
abundance: .
j_gene: TRBJ1-2
d_gene: .

CDR3nt: TGTGCCAGCAGCTTAGTAGGGGGTGATACGCAGTATTTT
CDR3aa: CASSLVGGDTQYF
v_gene: TRBV11-3
abundance: .
j_gene: TRBJ2-3
d_gene: .

CDR3nt: TGCGCCAGCAGTGAACCCGGGATGCTTCAGCCCCAGCATTTT
CDR3aa: CASSEPGMLQPQHF
v_gene: TRBV10-2
abundance: .
j_gene: TRBJ1-5
d_gene: .

CDR3nt: TGTGCCAGCTTCACCCAGGGGGCTCTCCATCAGCCCCAGCATTTT
CDR3aa: CASFTQGALHQPQHF
v_gene: TRBV28
abundance: .
j_gene: TRBJ1-5
d_gene: TRBD1

CDR3nt: TGTGCCAGCAGAGAACGATCGGCGGGACCCGGGGAGCTGTTTTTT
CDR3aa: CASRERSAGPGELFF
v_gene: TRBV2
abundance: few
j_gene: TRBJ2-2
d_gene: .

CDR3nt: TGTGCCAGCAGCCCCGCCGGGACAGCCTACTCTGGGGCCAACGTCCTGACTTTC
CDR3aa: CASSPAGTAYSGANVLTF
v_gene: TRBV3-1/TRBV3-2
abundance: .
j_gene: TRBJ2-6
d_gene: TRBD1

CDR3nt: TGCAGTGCTAGTCCCCCTAGCGGGAGGGCTGGTGGAAAGGGCGGGGAGCTGTTTTTT
CDR3aa: CSASPPSGRAGGKGGELFF
v_gene: TRBV20-1
abundance: .
j_gene: TRBJ2-2
d_gene: TRBD2

CDR3nt: TGTGCCAGCAGCTTAGGAGGGGGGGTTAAGGTAGAGACCCAGTACTTC
CDR3aa: CASSLGGGVKVETQYF
v_gene: TRBV7-2
abundance: .
j_gene: TRBJ2-5
d_gene: .

CDR3nt: TGTGCCAGCTCACAGATGACTCCTACCGCCTTGAATGAGCAGTTCTTC
CDR3aa: CASSQMTPTALNEQFF
v_gene: TRBV18
abundance: .
j_gene: TRBJ2-1
d_gene: .

CDR3nt: TGCAGTGCTCTATCCTACGAGCAGTACTTC
CDR3aa: CSALSYEQYF
v_gene: TRBV20-1
abundance: .
j_gene: TRBJ2-7
d_gene: .

CDR3nt: TGCGCCAGCAGCTTGGACGCGGACAGGGCTGGCGAGCAGTACTTC
CDR3aa: CASSLDADRAGEQYF
v_gene: TRBV5-1
abundance: .
j_gene: TRBJ2-7
d_gene: TRBD1

CDR3nt: TGTGCCAGCAGCGCCACAGCGGCTCAAGAGACCCAGTACTTC
CDR3aa: CASSATAAQETQYF
v_gene: TRBV13
abundance: .
j_gene: TRBJ2-5
d_gene: .

CDR3nt: TGTGCCAGCAGCTCGGAGACAGGACCTTCTGGGGCCAACGTCCTGACTTTC
CDR3aa: CASSSETGPSGANVLTF
v_gene: TRBV5-6
abundance: .
j_gene: TRBJ2-6
d_gene: .

CDR3nt: TGTGCCACCATGGCGCGGGAGGGCCTTTTAGGGGAGCAGTACTTC
CDR3aa: CATMAREGLLGEQYF
v_gene: TRBV6-4
abundance: .
j_gene: TRBJ2-7
d_gene: TRBD2

CDR3nt: TGTGCCAGCAGCGCCCTAGGGGATCCGGGCTCCTACGAGCAGTACTTC
CDR3aa: CASSALGDPGSYEQYF
v_gene: TRBV27
abundance: .
j_gene: TRBJ2-7
d_gene: .

CDR3nt: TGTGCGAGCAGGGTTGCTAACGAGCAGTACTTC
CDR3aa: CASRVANEQYF
v_gene: TRBV10-3
abundance: few
j_gene: TRBJ2-7
d_gene: .